This T cell receptor beta chain was profiled in a study of T-cell reconstitution after alpha-beta-depleted transplantation in children (dated by TCRdb to 2016 to 2018). Concerning the study at large: T-cell immune reconstitution after TCRalphabeta/CD19-depleted allogeneic hematopoietic cell transplantation in children was quantitatively tracked in the study by means of TCR repertoire profiling.

This specimen's treatment or condition label, per the study, means: allogeneic hematopoietic cell transplantation with graft depleted of TCRalphabeta T cells and CD19 B cells. The transplant recipients were children given TCRalphabeta/CD19-depleted allogeneic hematopoietic cell grafts. The CDR3 covers 15 residues, taking in both the cysteine and the phenylalanine. Kept here is only the CDR3 DNA, which spans 45 bases and is read in frame from base 1. As encoded in the germline V gene, CDR1 is MGHRA while CDR2 is YSYEKL. V is pared back by 3 bases and J by 2 bases, with 13 bases lying between the germline termini. This clonotype was seen more than once but under ten times. It has no known antigen specificity. Per-nucleotide qualities are absent, and no much larger clonotype sits a single base away. The library relied on PCR. Instrument used: Illumina HiSeq 2500. Molecular barcoding was employed in the preparation of TCR libraries, with unique molecular identifiers being used to normalize TCRbeta repertoire quantification. The public reads were reanalyzed by TCRdb: fastp trimming at Q25, MiXCR alignment, in-frame beta chains only. A single entry per CDR3 protein holds the most common genes and DNA from its merged rows. The sample contains a few hundred thousand distinct CDR3 sequences, over 40% of them found a single time. 25% to 30% of the sample is held by the ten biggest clonotypes.

Study-wide conclusions, independent of this receptor: The frequencies of hyperexpanded clones fell over the following months, and after one year, T-cell counts and TCRbeta diversity were mostly attributed to newly produced T cells. About two months after transplant, the apparently early recovery of alphabetaT-cell counts reportedly depended on just several hundred clones that had expanded rapidly and came from non-depleted graft cells. In some patients, the high TCRbeta diversity seen at day 60 was put down to recipient T cells and intrathymic progenitors that had survived conditioning.

Recombination linked TRBV4-1 to TRBJ2-5; the D gene is perhaps TRBD1, on 5 matching bases. Sequencing used PBMCs, obtained before TCRalphabeta/CD19-depleted stem cell transplant. The sequence came from a girl aged 2 to 9 with aplastic anemia, due to receive a stem cell transplant. The nucleotide sequence is TGCGCCAGCAGCCACCACGGACAAATTCAAGAGACCCAGTACTTC. This is translated as CASSHHGQIQETQYF.